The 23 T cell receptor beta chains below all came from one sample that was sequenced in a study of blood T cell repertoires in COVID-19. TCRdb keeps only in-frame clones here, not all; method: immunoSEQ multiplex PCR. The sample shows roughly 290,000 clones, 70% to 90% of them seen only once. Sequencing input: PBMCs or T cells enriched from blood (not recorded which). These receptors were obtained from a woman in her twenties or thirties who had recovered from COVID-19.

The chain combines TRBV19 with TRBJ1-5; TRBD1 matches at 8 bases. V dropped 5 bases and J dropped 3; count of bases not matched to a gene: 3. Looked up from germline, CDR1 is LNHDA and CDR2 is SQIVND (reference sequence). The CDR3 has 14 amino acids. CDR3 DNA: TGTGCCAGTAGTGAGGGACAGGACAATCAGCCCCAGCATTTT. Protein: CASSEGQDNQPQHF. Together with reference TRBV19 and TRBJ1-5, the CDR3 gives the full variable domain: DGGITQSPKYLFRKEGQNVTLSCEQNLNHDAMYWYRQDPGQGLRLIYYSQIVNDFQKGDIAEGYSVSREKKESFPLTVTSAQKNPTAFYLCASSEGQDNQPQHFGDGTRLSIL.

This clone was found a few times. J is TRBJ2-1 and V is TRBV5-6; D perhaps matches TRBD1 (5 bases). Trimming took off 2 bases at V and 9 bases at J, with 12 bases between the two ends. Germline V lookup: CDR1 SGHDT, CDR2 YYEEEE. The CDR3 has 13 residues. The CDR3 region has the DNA TGTGCCAGCAGCTTTGGCAGGGTGAGTGAGCAGTTCTTC. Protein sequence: CASSFGRVSEQFF.

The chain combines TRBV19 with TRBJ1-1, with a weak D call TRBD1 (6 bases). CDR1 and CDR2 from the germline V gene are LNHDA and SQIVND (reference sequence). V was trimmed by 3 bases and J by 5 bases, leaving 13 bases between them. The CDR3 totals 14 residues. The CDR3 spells CASSIGTGMTEAFF. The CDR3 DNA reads TGTGCCAGTAGTATTGGAACAGGGATGACTGAAGCTTTCTTT.

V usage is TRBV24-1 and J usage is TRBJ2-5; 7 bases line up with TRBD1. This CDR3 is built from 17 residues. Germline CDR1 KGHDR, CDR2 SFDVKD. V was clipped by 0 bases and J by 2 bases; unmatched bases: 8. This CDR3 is CATSDLRADRSQETQYF. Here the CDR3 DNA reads TGTGCCACCAGTGATTTGAGAGCGGACAGGTCACAAGAGACCCAGTACTTC.

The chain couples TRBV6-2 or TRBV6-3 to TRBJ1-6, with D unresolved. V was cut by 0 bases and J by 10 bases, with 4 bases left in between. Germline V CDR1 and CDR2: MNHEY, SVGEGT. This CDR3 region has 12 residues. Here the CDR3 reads CASSYSASPLHF. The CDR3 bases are TGTGCCAGCAGTTACTCTGCGTCACCCCTCCACTTT.

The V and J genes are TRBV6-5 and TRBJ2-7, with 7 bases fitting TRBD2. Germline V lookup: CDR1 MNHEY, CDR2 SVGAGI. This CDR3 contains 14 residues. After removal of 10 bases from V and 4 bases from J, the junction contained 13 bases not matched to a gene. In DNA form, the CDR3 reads TGTGCCACCTTTGGGCGGGAGAAAGAATACGAGCAGTACTTC. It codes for CATFGREKEYEQYF.

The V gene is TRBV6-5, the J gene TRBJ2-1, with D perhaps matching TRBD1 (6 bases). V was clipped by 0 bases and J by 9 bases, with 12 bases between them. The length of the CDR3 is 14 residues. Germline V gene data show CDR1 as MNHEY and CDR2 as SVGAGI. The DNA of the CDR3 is TGTGCCAGCAGTTACTCGGACCTAGGGGGTGAGCAGTTCTTC. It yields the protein CASSYSDLGGEQFF.

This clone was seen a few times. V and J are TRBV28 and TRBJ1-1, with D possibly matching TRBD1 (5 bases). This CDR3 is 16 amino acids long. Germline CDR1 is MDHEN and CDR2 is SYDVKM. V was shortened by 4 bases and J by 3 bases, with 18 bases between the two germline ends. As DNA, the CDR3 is TGTGCCAGCAGTTCCCCAGCCATACAGGAGCACACTGAAGCTTTCTTT. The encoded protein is CASSSPAIQEHTEAFF.

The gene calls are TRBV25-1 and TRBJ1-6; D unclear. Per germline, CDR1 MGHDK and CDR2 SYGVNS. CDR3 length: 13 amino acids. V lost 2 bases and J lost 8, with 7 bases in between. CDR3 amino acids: CASSETEYSPLHF. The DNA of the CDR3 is TGTGCCAGCAGTGAAACAGAGTATTCACCCCTCCACTTT.

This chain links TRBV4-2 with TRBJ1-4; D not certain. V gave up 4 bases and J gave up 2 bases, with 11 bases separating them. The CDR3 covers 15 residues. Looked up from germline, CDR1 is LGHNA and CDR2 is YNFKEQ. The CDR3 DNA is TGTGCCAGCAGCCGCCGTACATGGACTAATGAAAAACTGTTTTTT. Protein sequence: CASSRRTWTNEKLFF.

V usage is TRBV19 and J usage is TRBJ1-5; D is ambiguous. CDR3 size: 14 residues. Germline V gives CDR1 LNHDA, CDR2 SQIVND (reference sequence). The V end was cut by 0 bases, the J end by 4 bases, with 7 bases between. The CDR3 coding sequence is TGTGCCAGTAGTATAGATACAGTGAATCAGCCCCAGCATTTT. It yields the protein CASSIDTVNQPQHF.

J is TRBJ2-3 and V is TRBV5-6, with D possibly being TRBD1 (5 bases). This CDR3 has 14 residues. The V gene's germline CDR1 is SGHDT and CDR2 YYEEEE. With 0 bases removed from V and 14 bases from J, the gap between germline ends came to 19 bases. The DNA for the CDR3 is TGTGCCAGCAGCTTGGTAGCAGAATTTAAGGGGTCGTATTTT. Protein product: CASSLVAEFKGSYF.

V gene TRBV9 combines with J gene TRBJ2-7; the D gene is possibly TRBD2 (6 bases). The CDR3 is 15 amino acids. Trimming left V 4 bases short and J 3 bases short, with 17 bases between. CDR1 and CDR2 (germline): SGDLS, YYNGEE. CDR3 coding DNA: TGTGCCAGCAGCTCGGGGGTCGGGGCAGTCTACGAGCAGTACTTC. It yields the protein CASSSGVGAVYEQYF.

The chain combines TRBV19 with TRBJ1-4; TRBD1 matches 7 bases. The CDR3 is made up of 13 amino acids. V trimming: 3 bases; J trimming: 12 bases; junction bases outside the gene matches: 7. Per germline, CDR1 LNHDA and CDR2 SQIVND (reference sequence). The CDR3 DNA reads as TGTGCCAGTAGTATTGGCAGGGGGGCGGAACTGTTTTTT. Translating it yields CASSIGRGAELFF.

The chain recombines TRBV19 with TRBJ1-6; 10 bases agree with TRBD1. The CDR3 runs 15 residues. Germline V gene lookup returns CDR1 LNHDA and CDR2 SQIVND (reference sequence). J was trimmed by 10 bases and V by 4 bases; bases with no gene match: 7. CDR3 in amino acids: CASSTRQGAKSPLHF. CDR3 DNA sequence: TGTGCCAGTAGTACCCGACAGGGGGCGAAGTCACCCCTCCACTTT.

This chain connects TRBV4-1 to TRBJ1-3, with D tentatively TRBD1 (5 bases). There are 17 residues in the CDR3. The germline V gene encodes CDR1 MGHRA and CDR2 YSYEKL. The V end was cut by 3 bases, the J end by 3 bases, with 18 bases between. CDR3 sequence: CASSHPIGGKDGNTIYF. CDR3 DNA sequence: TGCGCCAGCAGCCACCCTATCGGGGGGAAGGATGGAAACACCATATATTTT.

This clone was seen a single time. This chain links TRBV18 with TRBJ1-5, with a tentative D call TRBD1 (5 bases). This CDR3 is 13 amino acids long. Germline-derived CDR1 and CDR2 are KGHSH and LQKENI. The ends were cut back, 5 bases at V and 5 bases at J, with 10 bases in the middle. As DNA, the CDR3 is TGTGCCAGCTCAGGCGGGGGAGATCAGCCCCAGCATTTT. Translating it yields CASSGGGDQPQHF.

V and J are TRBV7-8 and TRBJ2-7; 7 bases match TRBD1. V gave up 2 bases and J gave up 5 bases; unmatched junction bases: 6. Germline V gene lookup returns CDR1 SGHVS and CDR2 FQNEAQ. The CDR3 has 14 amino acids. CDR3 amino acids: CASSLREGAHEQYF. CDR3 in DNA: TGTGCCAGCAGCTTACGAGAGGGGGCCCACGAGCAGTACTTC. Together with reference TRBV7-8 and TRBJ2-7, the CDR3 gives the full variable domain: GAGVSQSPRYKVAKRGQDVALRCDPISGHVSLFWYQQALGQGPEFLTYFQNEAQLDKSGLPSDRFFAERPEGSVSTLKIQRTQQEDSAVYLCASSLREGAHEQYFGPGTRLTVT.

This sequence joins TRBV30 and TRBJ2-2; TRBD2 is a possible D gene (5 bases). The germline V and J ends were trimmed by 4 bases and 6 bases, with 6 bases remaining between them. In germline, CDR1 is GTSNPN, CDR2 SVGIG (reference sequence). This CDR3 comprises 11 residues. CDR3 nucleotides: TGTGCCTGGAACGGGGCCGGGGAGCTGTTTTTT. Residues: CAWNGAGELFF.

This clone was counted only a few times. CDR3 sequence: CASSPSSGISQVTQYF. The CDR3 nucleotides read TGTGCCAGCAGTCCCAGTAGCGGGATCAGTCAAGTTACGCAGTATTTT. The chain combines TRBV27 with TRBJ2-3; 8 bases align to TRBD2. The germline CDR1 and CDR2 sequences are MNHEY and SMNVEV (reference sequence). The CDR3 loop spans 16 amino acids. V lost 5 bases, J lost 8 bases, and 15 bases stayed unmatched.

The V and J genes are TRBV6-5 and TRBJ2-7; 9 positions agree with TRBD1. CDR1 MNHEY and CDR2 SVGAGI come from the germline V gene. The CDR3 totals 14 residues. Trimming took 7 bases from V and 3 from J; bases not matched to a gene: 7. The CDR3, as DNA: TGTGCCAGCACCCTGACAGGGGGAGACTACGAGCAGTACTTC. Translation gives CASTLTGGDYEQYF.

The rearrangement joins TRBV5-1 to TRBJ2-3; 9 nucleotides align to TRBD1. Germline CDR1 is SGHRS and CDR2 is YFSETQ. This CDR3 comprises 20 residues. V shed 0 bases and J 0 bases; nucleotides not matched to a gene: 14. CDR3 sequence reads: CASSLGLGQGFPTSTDTQYF. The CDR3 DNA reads TGCGCCAGCAGCTTGGGTTTGGGACAGGGATTCCCTACTAGCACAGATACGCAGTATTTT.

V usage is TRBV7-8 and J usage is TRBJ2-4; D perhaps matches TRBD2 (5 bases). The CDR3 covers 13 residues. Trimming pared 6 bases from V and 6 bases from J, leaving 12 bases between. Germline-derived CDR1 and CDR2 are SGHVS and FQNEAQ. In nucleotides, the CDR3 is TGTGCCAGCAGTTCGGGAATTAGAAACATTCAGTACTTC. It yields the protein CASSSGIRNIQYF.